This TCR beta chain was recovered during a study of response to subunit inactivated influenza vaccine. MiXCR, run by TCRdb on the RT-PCR reads, gives a single entry per CDR3 protein. The sample carries approximately 230,000 distinct CDR3 sequences, 12% recorded once. The germline V gene encodes CDR1 SGHKS and CDR2 YYEKEE (reference sequence). V lost 3 bases and J 3 bases, leaving 13 bases between the germline ends. CDR3 length equals 14 residues. The clonotype originates from a man between 45 and 60 years old who received an inactivated influenza vaccine. Sequenced material: non-naive T cells sorted from PBMCs, taken around 14 days before vaccination. V usage is TRBV5-5 and J usage is TRBJ2-7, with D perhaps TRBD1 or TRBD2 (5 bases each). The CDR3 sequence: CASSSRDGYYEQYF. CDR3 bases: TGTGCCAGCAGCTCCCGGGACGGGTACTACGAGCAGTACTTC.